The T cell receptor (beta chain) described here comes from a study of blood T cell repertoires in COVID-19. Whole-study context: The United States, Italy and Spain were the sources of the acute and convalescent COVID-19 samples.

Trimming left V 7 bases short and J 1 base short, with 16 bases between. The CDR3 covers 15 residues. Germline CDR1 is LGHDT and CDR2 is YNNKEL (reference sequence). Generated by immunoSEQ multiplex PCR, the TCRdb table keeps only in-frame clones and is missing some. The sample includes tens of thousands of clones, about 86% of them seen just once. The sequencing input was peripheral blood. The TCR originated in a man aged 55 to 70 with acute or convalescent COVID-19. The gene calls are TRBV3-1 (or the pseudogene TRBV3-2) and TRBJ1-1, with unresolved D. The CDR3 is CASNAGGMGNTEAFF. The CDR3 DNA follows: TGTGCCAGCAATGCCGGCGGTATGGGGAACACTGAAGCTTTCTTT.